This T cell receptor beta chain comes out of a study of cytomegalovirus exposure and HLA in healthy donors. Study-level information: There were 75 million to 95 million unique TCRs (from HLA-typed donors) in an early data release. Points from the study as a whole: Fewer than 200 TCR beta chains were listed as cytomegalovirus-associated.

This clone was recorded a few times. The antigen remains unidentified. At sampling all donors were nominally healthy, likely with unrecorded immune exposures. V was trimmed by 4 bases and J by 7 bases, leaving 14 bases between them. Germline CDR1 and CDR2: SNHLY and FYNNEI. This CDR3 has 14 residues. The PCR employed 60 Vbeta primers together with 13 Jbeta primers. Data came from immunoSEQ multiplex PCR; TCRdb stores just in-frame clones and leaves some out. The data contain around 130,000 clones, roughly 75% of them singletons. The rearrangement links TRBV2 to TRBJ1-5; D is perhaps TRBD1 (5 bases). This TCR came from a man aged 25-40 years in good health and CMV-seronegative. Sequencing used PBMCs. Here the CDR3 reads CASSAGGARQPQHF. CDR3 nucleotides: TGTGCCAGCAGTGCGGGAGGGGCGCGGCAGCCCCAGCATTTT.